This T cell receptor beta chain was sequenced in a study of cytomegalovirus exposure and HLA in healthy donors (dated by TCRdb to the late 2010s). About the investigation overall: An earlier analysis of approximately 590 of the donors reported about 250 Gb of sequence data and some 120 million unique TCR beta sequences from some 180 million T cells. The study profiled the T cell repertoires of around 700 subjects by immunosequencing and related them to cytomegalovirus serostatus. Rather than using new phenotypic data, the later analysis identified candidate immune exposures from TCR beta sequences and from how often those sequences occurred across donors. About 310 gigabases of sequencing data and 70 million to 100 million unique TCR sequences were included in an early release covering roughly 600 HLA-typed donors. Because of strong linkage in the cohort, roughly five DR-DQ haplotypes were treated as single units for association and clustering. Alongside the repertoire data, information on donor age, sex, ethnicity and CMV serostatus was compiled. Every discovery cohort repertoire had been produced on one sequencing platform. The number of typed donors differed by locus: roughly 629-630 for A, B, C, DRB1 and DQB1; some 540 for DQA1; 606 for DPA1; and around 470 for DPB1. An earlier analysis of several hundred of the donors used high-throughput TCR beta sequencing to judge whether each TCR beta V gene segment behaved as functional or pseudogenic. Among the approximately 400 genotyped donors, more than 70% belonged to the genetic ancestry cluster associated with self-reported Caucasian donors. The aim of the study was to test whether cataloging public T cell receptors could identify signatures of past pathogen exposure. On average, roughly 250,000 unique TCR beta nucleotide sequences were sequenced per donor among fewer than 500 genotyped donors of the cohort, with about 19% of those sequences being non-productive. A later analysis re-analyzed previously published TCR beta repertoires from hundreds of donors and added high-resolution HLA genotyping to study TCR occurrence patterns. The study combined high-throughput TCR immunosequencing, statistical association of individual TCRs with disease status, and machine learning to predict cytomegalovirus infection status. In addition to the first cohort of approximately 650 subjects, a separate validation cohort of over 90 different subjects was used. A later genetic analysis used genome-wide SNP genotypes for about 55% of the 666 donors, treating that subset as a discovery cohort. Both class I and class II loci were covered by HLA typing, at four-digit resolution. General conclusions and limits of the study: Correlated functional status among segregating V segments might reflect linkage disequilibrium, but an unknown experimental factor could not be ruled out. A cluster of highly shared sequence variants was judged likely to represent a technical artifact of the sequencing pipeline. A later genetic analysis reported fewer N-insertions in productive TCRs among donors in an Asian-associated ancestry cluster than the roughly 720-donor mean. When HLA alleles, especially DR and DQ, strongly co-occurred, attributing TCR associations to individual alleles was difficult. HLA typing was unavailable for some donors at each locus, so association tests used only the typed subset. At a false discovery rate of 0.05, a later analysis linked roughly 17,000 TCR beta sequences to specific HLA alleles. In this cohort, only TCR beta chains were sequenced, and detectable features were limited by the absence of alpha or paired-chain data. For the cohort, immune exposure information was limited to CMV serostatus. Some IMGT-functional V segments, including TRBV6-2 and TRBV6-3, could not be told apart with the 87-base-pair reads, so those segments were excluded. A later analysis found that HLA-associated TCR beta chains were more clonally expanded and had lower generation probabilities than equally common non-associated chains. The study gave a list of around 170 TCR beta chains associated with cytomegalovirus. Cytomegalovirus status was reported to be diagnosed by the classifier with high specificity and sensitivity in both the original and validation cohorts. An earlier analysis of 587 of the donors showed that most TCR beta V segments appeared in productive rearrangements either about 87% or about 30% of the time, which broadly matched IMGT annotations. According to a later analysis, TCR association rates differed among HLA loci, with DRB1 alleles showing the most associated TCRs and HLA-C alleles showing the fewest. Across donors, most TCR sequences were observed very rarely, whereas some public TCRs were present in many individuals. V-gene and J-gene trimming of TCR beta chains was associated with a missense DCLRE1C variant in a later genetic analysis, and the association was replicated in an independent cohort. Several of the top co-occurrence clusters appeared to be linked to parvovirus B19, influenza, CMV and Epstein-Barr virus, according to a later analysis. Most CMV-associated TCR beta chains appeared to be HLA-restricted in a later analysis, and the HLA associations seemed to be driven largely by CMV exposure. A further reported finding was that TCR beta sequences accurately predicted the HLA-A and HLA-B alleles for most subjects in the first cohort. Because counts were too low, about 18 rarely observed V segments, including chromosome 9 orphons, were excluded from the earlier analysis of under 650 of the donors. In vitro tests confirmed that three of the cytomegalovirus-associated TCR beta chains recognize cytomegalovirus antigens. Roughly uniform sequencing depth across donors was assumed in presence/absence analyses, although this assumption may not hold. According to the authors, the approach could potentially be generalized to other disease states and immunological phenotypes.

The method was the immunoSEQ multiplex PCR assay. The multiplex PCR relied on a mix of 60 forward primers for TCR Vbeta segments and 13 reverse primers for TCR Jbeta segments. A multiplex PCR assay on genomic DNA amplified the CDR3 region of rearranged TCR beta genes. The amplified TCR beta libraries were sequenced on the Illumina HiSeq System as 87-base-pair reads. In the original analysis: A later analysis tallied roughly 78 million unique TCR beta chains across the 660 or so repertoires, and around 10 million of those chains were shared by two or more donors. Raw reads were error-corrected and collapsed into unique sequences by a nearest-neighbor algorithm in which closely related sequences were merged to remove PCR and sequencing errors. CDR3 sequences were aligned to IMGT reference sequences to assign V, D and J gene segments. For a sequence to be retained, at least a six-nucleotide match to both a V gene segment and a J gene segment was required. Rearrangements were called productive when the CDR3 lacked stop codons and stayed in frame with V and J; all others were non-productive. CDR3 was defined according to IMGT convention as the region running from the second conserved V-encoded cysteine to the conserved J-encoded phenylalanine. Sequences without an unambiguous match to a single V gene segment were excluded from the earlier analysis of several hundred of the donors. In an earlier analysis of several hundred of the donors, V segments were called functional above 56.7% productive rearrangements and were called segregating when the between-donor standard deviation exceeded 5%. A statistical classification framework was built to diagnose cytomegalovirus status from the catalog of TCR beta chain sequences. V and J gene assignment, in a later analysis, came from comparing TCR nucleotide sequences with IMGT/GENE-DB human TR gene sequences. The TCRdist pipeline was used in a later analysis to assign CDR3 sequences and most-parsimonious VDJ recombination scenarios. In a later analysis, every TCR beta chain was defined by the combination of its CDR3 amino acid sequence and its V-gene family, and reads without a unique V-gene family were dropped. A later analysis removed 450 to 600 highly shared, low-generation-probability nucleotide sequences to deal with suspected cross-contamination and a sequencing artifact. In a later analysis, a clonal expansion index was calculated for each public chain from normalized within-repertoire ranks of inferred template counts. Generation probabilities in a later analysis came from a VDJ recombination model fitted to out-of-frame rearrangements, and those results were checked against IGoR. Hypergeometric tests were used in a later analysis to score TCR-TCR, TCR-HLA and TCR-CMV co-occurrence, with a repertoire-size bias correction applied to the TCR pairs. In a later analysis, false discovery rates were estimated by permuting HLA or CMV assignments 20 times. In a later analysis, co-occurring TCRs were grouped using DBSCAN, and TCRdist sequence similarity was added for clustering within HLA-allele-positive subsets. For co-occurrence clustering, repertoires with fewer than 30,000 or more than 120,000 public chains were excluded, along with four or five repertoires with anomalous nucleotide sharing. TCRdb obtained this table from immuneACCESS and retained in-frame rearrangements with V and J assigned. These tables miss some clones; where compared with another copy, unresolved V genes account for less than half of the shortfall, and the remainder is unexplained. That table furnishes V, J and clone size, whereas the DNA furnished D and trimming. Counted in this sample were approximately 180,000 clones; about 12% of them appeared once. The ten largest clones represent approximately 8.4% of the sample.

In total, 600 or so healthy bone marrow donors made up the cohort. Cohort members were all nominally healthy when sampled, although unrecorded immune exposures were likely present. The donor was CMV seropositive and belonged to the group of 250 to 300 seropositive cohort members. A peripheral blood sample was collected from each donor, and TCR beta sequencing was performed on peripheral blood mononuclear cells. The Qiagen DNeasy Blood Extraction Kit was used to extract genomic DNA from the blood cell samples. The CDR3 runs 15 residues from the cysteine to the phenylalanine. CDR3 DNA is the only sequence kept; it has 45 bases, read in frame from the first base. Germline trimming: 2 bases from V, 2 bases from J; junction bases outside gene matches: 4. Looking up the germline V gene (reference sequence) yields CDR1 WNHNN and CDR2 SYGVQD. With respect to this clone: Its antigen target is currently unknown. Per-nucleotide qualities are absent, and no much larger clonotype sits a single base away.

The sequence was collected from a man in his forties or fifties in good health and CMV-seropositive. Sequencing was performed on PBMCs. This chain is built from TRBV10-1 and TRBJ2-3; TRBD2 fits 7 bases in the junction. The DNA sequence is given as TGCGCCAGCAGTGAGGAAGGGAGGGCCACAGATACGCAGTATTTT. The translation is CASSEEGRATDTQYF.